The rows below give T cell receptor beta chains drawn from one sample of a study of T-cell reconstitution after alpha-beta-depleted transplantation in children. One entry per CDR3 protein, called by TCRdb with MiXCR from the PCR reads. The top ten clones hold 2% to 3% of a sample with approximately 340,000 distinct CDR3 sequences, about a tenth of them seen once. Sequences were derived from PBMCs from the stem cell graft donor, sampled from the stem cell graft. The origin of the receptors is a human donor who donated a stem cell graft to a child with acute lymphoblastic leukemia. The CDR3 runs from the conserved cysteine through the conserved F or W.

TRBV28	TRBJ2-7	CASSPRGGADEQYF
TRBV7-3	TRBJ1-1	CASSPVLGQIENTEAFF
TRBV10-2	TRBJ2-7	CASSEPTGDEQYF
TRBV12-3/TRBV12-4	TRBJ1-1	CASSPTGTFNTEAFF
TRBV7-8	TRBJ2-1	CASSLYSGNHNHNEQFF
TRBV9	TRBJ2-3	CASSALLGQGDTQYF
TRBV9	TRBJ2-3	CASSGSGKITDTQYF
TRBV7-8	TRBJ2-6	CASSEGGPNVLTF
TRBV7-6	TRBJ2-7	CASSFRISSYEQYF
TRBV10-1	TRBJ2-2	CASSLRAGGNTGELFF
TRBV7-6	TRBJ1-5	CASGLVSRAGLDQPQHF
TRBV5-1	TRBJ2-7	CASSPGTGIYEQYF
TRBV7-2	TRBJ2-4	CASRSHRRAAKNIQYF
TRBV15	TRBJ1-1	CATSETRNTEAFF
TRBV20-1	TRBJ1-2	CSARTSIYYGYTF
TRBV7-2	TRBJ1-4	CASSQGFAGEKLFF
TRBV7-2	TRBJ2-1	CASSTTLGLGGGDEQFF
TRBV4-2	TRBJ2-7	CASSQDPSGDTYEQYF
TRBV7-9	TRBJ1-4	CASSVESGLNEKLFF
TRBV2	TRBJ1-2	CASMGEGTVRYGYTF
TRBV28	TRBJ1-5	CASSQIPQGSNQPQHF
TRBV20-1	TRBJ2-7	CSAPLAGNYEQYF
TRBV7-3	TRBJ2-3	CASSKTRGPLTSTDTQYF
TRBV15	TRBJ2-6	CATSMTMSSGANVLTF
TRBV7-2	TRBJ2-7	CASSRDKSSYEQYF
TRBV7-9	TRBJ2-7	CASSPRLGARDEQYF
TRBV27	TRBJ2-1	CASSPQSSYNEQFF
TRBV20-1	TRBJ2-7	CSGQVFGSYEQYF
TRBV6-1	TRBJ2-7	CASREAGAYEQYF
TRBV4-2	TRBJ2-1	CASSQVGGPSYNEQFF
TRBV28	TRBJ1-3	CASREYSGNTIYF
TRBV4-2	TRBJ2-7	CASSQDGLAGDEQYF
TRBV9	TRBJ1-1	CASSPRIHTEAFF
TRBV6-5	TRBJ1-2	CASSYSHAYGYTF
TRBV30	TRBJ2-7	CAWTVTGYEQYF
TRBV6-2/TRBV6-3	TRBJ2-3	CASRGDSSTDTQYF
TRBV6-1	TRBJ2-2	CASTLGYANTGELFF